Each of the 8 T cell receptor beta chains below was sequenced from the same sample in a study of T cell changes during pregnancy in multiple sclerosis. Clones were sequenced by immunoSEQ multiplex PCR, and TCRdb holds only the in-frame ones, with some missing. This table holds around 110,000 clones, 80% to 95% found once. Source: peripheral blood, taken in the third trimester of pregnancy. All receptors come from a female donor with multiple sclerosis, enrolled in a pregnancy study.

The V gene is TRBV7-8, the J gene TRBJ2-7, with TRBD1 matching 9 bases. This CDR3 comprises 17 residues. In germline, CDR1 is SGHVS, CDR2 FQNEAQ. The trim removed 0 bases at V and 0 bases at J, leaving 6 bases unmatched. The CDR3 protein is CASSLARDRGASYEQYF. The CDR3 DNA sequence: TGTGCCAGCAGCTTAGCGCGTGACAGGGGGGCCTCCTACGAGCAGTACTTC.

The V call is TRBV7-3, the J call TRBJ2-3; 9 bases are shared with TRBD2. This CDR3 is 15 amino acids long. The germline gives CDR1 SGHTA, CDR2 FQGTGA. V gave up 3 bases and J gave up 5 bases; unmatched junction bases: 6. CDR3 sequence (DNA): TGTGCCAGCAGCTTGAAGGGCGGGGGGGGAGATACGCAGTATTTT. Protein sequence: CASSLKGGGGDTQYF.

This clone was found once. V usage is TRBV30 and J usage is TRBJ1-2, with 9 bases fitting TRBD1. CDR1 is GTSNPN and CDR2 is SVGIG in the germline V gene (reference sequence). The CDR3 is 14 amino acids. V lost 2 bases to trimming and J lost 8 bases; unmatched junction nucleotides: 9. CDR3 amino acids: CAWSPLGTGRGYTF. The CDR3 coding sequence is TGTGCCTGGAGTCCGCTAGGGACAGGGCGCGGCTACACCTTC.

The CDR3 DNA sequence: TGTGCCAGCAGTGACTCGTTACAGTCTCGAGGCTACACCTTC. It encodes CASSDSLQSRGYTF. This sequence joins TRBV6-4 and TRBJ1-2; D unclear. CDR1 and CDR2 (germline): MRHNA, SNTAGT. CDR3 length equals 14 residues. The V gene lost 0 bases and the J gene lost 8 bases, with 13 bases spanning the gap.

The V and J genes are TRBV9 and TRBJ2-2; D remains ambiguous. The CDR3 is 13 amino acids. V gave up 0 bases and J gave up 7 bases, with 7 bases separating them. Germline V lookup: CDR1 SGDLS, CDR2 YYNGEE. Here the CDR3 DNA reads TGTGCCAGCAGCGTAGATTCAGTCGGGGAGCTGTTTTTT. Translating it yields CASSVDSVGELFF.

This rearrangement joins TRBV4-1 to TRBJ2-7, with TRBD1 identical over 8 bases. CDR1 is MGHRA and CDR2 is YSYEKL in the germline V gene. The CDR3 spans 15 residues. After removal of 4 bases from V and 2 bases from J, the junction contained 7 bases not matched to a gene. The CDR3 sequence: CASSRAGTGAYEQYF. The DNA for the CDR3 is TGCGCCAGCAGCCGAGCCGGGACAGGTGCCTACGAGCAGTACTTC.

The V gene is TRBV25-1, the J gene TRBJ1-1; 7 bases line up with TRBD1. Unmatched junction bases numbered 16, after V lost 4 bases and J lost 8 bases. The CDR3 has 16 amino acids. Germline loops: CDR1 MGHDK, CDR2 SYGVNS. The chain's CDR3 is CASSGGDRVSPREAFF. DNA for the CDR3: TGTGCCAGCAGTGGGGGGGACAGAGTCTCACCGCGGGAAGCTTTCTTT.

The chain is built from TRBV7-2 and TRBJ1-5; no reliable D call. V was clipped by 3 bases and J by 2 bases, with 11 bases between them. The germline CDR1 and CDR2 sequences are SGHTA and FQGNSA. The CDR3 is 15 amino acids. CDR3 amino acids: CASSFDSGGNQPQHF. For the CDR3, the DNA is TGTGCCAGCAGCTTTGACTCCGGGGGCAATCAGCCCCAGCATTTT.